Following are 11 T cell receptor beta chains from one sample sequenced in a study of blood T cell repertoires in COVID-19. Sequencing was performed with immunoSEQ multiplex PCR; in TCRdb, only in-frame clones are kept and a portion is missing. The repertoire holds over 75,000 clones, with over 70% as singletons. Sample: peripheral blood. These receptor sequences come from a man aged 50 or older who had recovered from COVID-19.

In this sample, this clone turned up many times. The chain couples TRBV6-1 to TRBJ1-1; no reliable D call. The CDR3 is 13 residues long. Germline-derived CDR1 and CDR2 are MNHNS and SASEGT. Deletions cut 3 bases from V and 0 bases from J, with 5 bases between. This CDR3 reads CASSDKMNTEAFF. DNA for the CDR3: TGTGCCAGCAGTGACAAAATGAACACTGAAGCTTTCTTT.

V usage is TRBV28 and J usage is TRBJ2-7; D gene ambiguous. Per germline, CDR1 MDHEN and CDR2 SYDVKM. This CDR3 contains 14 residues. Trimming took 0 bases from V and 2 from J, leaving 8 bases between them. The CDR3 spells CASSLWGDTYEQYF. The CDR3 region has the DNA TGTGCCAGCAGTTTATGGGGCGATACCTACGAGCAGTACTTC.

In DNA form, the CDR3 reads TGCGCCAGCCAATCGGGGGTGAGCACTGAAGCTTTCTTT. Protein sequence: CASQSGVSTEAFF. This chain connects TRBV5-1 to TRBJ1-1; tentative D call: TRBD1 (5 bases). Trimming left V 7 bases short and J 4 bases short, with 14 bases between. The CDR3 has 13 amino acids. CDR1 and CDR2 from the germline V gene are SGHRS and YFSETQ.

The V and J genes are TRBV2 and TRBJ1-6, with 11 bases aligning to TRBD1. The CDR3 sequence is 14 residues long. V gave up 7 bases and J gave up 9 bases; unmatched junction bases: 5. Per germline, CDR1 SNHLY and CDR2 FYNNEI. The CDR3 region is CASTLDRGPSPLHF. DNA for the CDR3: TGTGCCAGCACTCTGGACAGGGGGCCTTCACCCCTCCACTTT.

This CDR3 is CASSDPGAAEAFF. In DNA form, the CDR3 reads TGTGCCAGCAGTGACCCGGGAGCCGCTGAAGCTTTCTTT. The V and J genes are TRBV25-1 and TRBJ1-1; no definite D call. Trimming left V 3 bases short and J 6 bases short, with 11 bases between. The CDR3 sequence is 13 residues long. The V gene's germline CDR1 is MGHDK and CDR2 SYGVNS. Together with reference TRBV25-1 and TRBJ1-1, the CDR3 gives the full variable domain: EADIYQTPRYLVIGTGKKITLECSQTMGHDKMYWYQQDPGMELHLIHYSYGVNSTEKGDLSSESTVSRIRTEHFPLTLESARPSHTSQYLCASSDPGAAEAFFGQGTRLTVV.

This clone was detected many times. The chain joins TRBV6-6 to TRBJ2-7; D is uncertain. The CDR3 has 15 residues. Germline V CDR1 and CDR2: MNHNY, SVGAGI (reference sequence). V was clipped by 5 bases and J by 0 bases, with 14 bases between them. The CDR3 region is CASSGSGLGSYEQYF. The CDR3 nucleotides are TGTGCCAGCAGTGGTAGTGGGCTGGGCTCCTACGAGCAGTACTTC.

In its sample, this clone was seen a few times. The V gene is TRBV9, the J gene TRBJ1-2; possible D gene TRBD1, 5 bases. Germline CDR1 and CDR2: SGDLS and YYNGEE. Trimming left V 2 bases short and J 3 bases short, with 11 bases between. This CDR3 has 14 residues. The CDR3 region is CASSVLDSYYGYTF. The CDR3, as DNA: TGTGCCAGCAGCGTTCTCGACAGTTACTATGGCTACACCTTC.

V is TRBV24-1 and J is TRBJ1-2; 8 bases are shared with TRBD1. Germline V gives CDR1 KGHDR, CDR2 SFDVKD. There are 14 residues in the CDR3. The ends lost 2 bases at V and 3 bases at J; junction bases unmatched: 1. The CDR3 DNA follows: TGTGCCACCAGTGATTCGGACAGGGACTATGGCTACACCTTC. Translation: CATSDSDRDYGYTF.

This chain connects TRBV15 to TRBJ2-1, with 13 bases aligning to TRBD2. The CDR3 is 15 amino acids. J lost 7 bases, V lost 6 bases, and 6 bases had no gene match. Germline CDR1 LNHNV, CDR2 YYDKDF (reference sequence). As DNA, the CDR3 is TGTGCCACCAGAGTCGGGGGACTAGCGGGGAATGAGCAGTTCTTC. Its protein product is CATRVGGLAGNEQFF.

The gene calls are TRBV18 and TRBJ2-7; 8 bases match TRBD2. This CDR3 has 13 amino acids. From germline, CDR1 is KGHSH and CDR2 LQKENI. Trimming at V came to 4 bases and at J to 3 bases, leaving 2 bases not matched to a gene. Here the CDR3 reads CASSQTSGYEQYF. The CDR3 DNA sequence: TGTGCCAGCTCACAAACTAGCGGCTACGAGCAGTACTTC.

This clone was detected only once. The chain combines TRBV30 with TRBJ1-4; D gene ambiguous. This CDR3 is 12 amino acids long. Germline V gives CDR1 GTSNPN, CDR2 SVGIG (reference sequence). V lost 0 bases and J 11 bases, leaving 10 bases between the germline ends. For the CDR3, the DNA is TGTGCCTGGAGTGTAGGGCGAGGGAAACTGTTTTTT. Its translation is CAWSVGRGKLFF.